The 31 T cell receptor beta chains below were found in one sample sequenced in a study of blood T cell repertoires in COVID-19. Profiling relied on immunoSEQ multiplex PCR, and the TCRdb table lists in-frame clones only, not all of them. The sample consists of about 150,000 clones, roughly 84% of them appearing once. The sequencing sample was made of peripheral blood. These receptors were collected from a human donor in a cohort sampled during active COVID-19.

The chain carries TRBV5-5 and TRBJ1-2; the match to TRBD1 covers 10 bases. CDR3 length equals 15 residues. The J segment lost 8 bases and the V segment lost 3 bases, leaving 10 bases of the junction unmatched. Germline V lookup: CDR1 SGHKS, CDR2 YYEKEE (reference sequence). The CDR3 reads CASSSPEGTGVGYTF. CDR3 nucleotide sequence: TGTGCCAGCAGCTCGCCAGAAGGGACAGGGGTAGGCTACACCTTC.

The chain is built from TRBV5-1 and TRBJ1-5, with TRBD1 matching 7 bases. The V gene's germline CDR1 is SGHRS and CDR2 YFSETQ. The CDR3 has 13 residues. Trimming at V came to 2 bases and at J to 7 bases, leaving 3 bases not matched to a gene. For the CDR3, the DNA is TGCGCCAGCAGCTTCCAGGGGGAGCAGCCCCAGCATTTT. Translating it yields CASSFQGEQPQHF. The full variable domain, its missing parts supplied by reference TRBV5-1 and TRBJ1-5, is KAGVTQTPRYLIKTRGQQVTLSCSPISGHRSVSWYQQTPGQGLQFLFEYFSETQRNKGNFPGRFSGRQFSNSRSEMNVSTLELGDSALYLCASSFQGEQPQHFGDGTRLSIL.

The chain couples TRBV27 to TRBJ1-2; 8 positions match TRBD1. V lost 4 bases and J lost 8; bases outside the gene matches: 6. This CDR3 has 13 residues. CDR1 and CDR2 from the germline V gene are MNHEY and SMNVEV (reference sequence). Here the CDR3 DNA reads TGTGCCAGCAGTTCAGGACAGGGCTCCGGCTACACCTTC. Its translation is CASSSGQGSGYTF.

This clone was seen a few times. The chain couples TRBV6-6 to TRBJ2-1; maybe TRBD1 (6 bases). Germline V gives CDR1 MNHNY, CDR2 SVGAGI (reference sequence). V lost 7 bases and J 5 bases, leaving 18 bases between the germline ends. This CDR3 spans 15 amino acids. As DNA, the CDR3 is TGTGCCAGCAACCCCGAAGGGGGTTTCGACAATGAGCAGTTCTTC. Protein product: CASNPEGGFDNEQFF.

This clone was recorded once. This chain joins TRBV6-6 and TRBJ1-5; maybe TRBD1 (5 bases). V gave up 4 bases and J gave up 4 bases, with 8 bases separating them. In germline, CDR1 is MNHNY, CDR2 SVGAGI (reference sequence). The CDR3 extends over 13 amino acids. The CDR3 loop is CASSSGLNQPQHF. The CDR3 DNA is TGTGCCAGCAGTTCAGGGTTGAATCAGCCCCAGCATTTT.

The chain employs TRBV24-1 and TRBJ1-6; 9 bases agree with TRBD1. Germline CDR1 reads KGHDR; CDR2 reads SFDVKD. The CDR3 length is 16 residues. J was trimmed by 2 bases and V by 9 bases; bases with no gene match: 7. CDR3 DNA: TGTGCCACCCAAGGACAGGGGATAACCTATAATTCACCCCTCCACTTT. Protein sequence: CATQGQGITYNSPLHF.

This chain links TRBV7-9 with TRBJ2-5, with a tentative D call TRBD1 (5 bases). Germline CDR1 SEHNR, CDR2 FQNEAQ (reference sequence). CDR3 length equals 16 residues. V gave up 6 bases and J gave up 0 bases, with 17 bases separating them. CDR3 in amino acids: CASSKTWTSYQETQYF. CDR3 sequence (DNA): TGTGCCAGCAGTAAAACTTGGACATCGTACCAAGAGACCCAGTACTTC.

This chain's CDR3 is CASSRGTGGANTEAFF. CDR3 sequence (DNA): TGCGCCAGCAGCCGTGGGACAGGGGGCGCGAACACTGAAGCTTTCTTT. The chain combines TRBV5-1 with TRBJ1-1, with 12 bases matching TRBD1. V shed 4 bases, J shed 1 base, and the junction held 5 bases outside the gene matches. Germline CDR1 SGHRS, CDR2 YFSETQ. The CDR3 has 16 amino acids. The full variable domain, its missing parts supplied by reference TRBV5-1 and TRBJ1-1, is KAGVTQTPRYLIKTRGQQVTLSCSPISGHRSVSWYQQTPGQGLQFLFEYFSETQRNKGNFPGRFSGRQFSNSRSEMNVSTLELGDSALYLCASSRGTGGANTEAFFGQGTRLTVV.

V is TRBV7-3 and J is TRBJ2-2; D is ambiguous. In germline, CDR1 is SGHTA, CDR2 FQGTGA. The V gene lost 4 bases and the J gene lost 4 bases, with 7 bases spanning the gap. This CDR3 spans 13 amino acids. The CDR3 protein is CASSSFGTGELFF. CDR3 coding DNA: TGTGCCAGCAGCTCCTTCGGCACCGGGGAGCTGTTTTTT.

J is TRBJ2-2 and V is TRBV24-1; 13 bases are shared with TRBD2. The V gene end was trimmed by 4 bases and the J gene end by 4 bases; junction bases not matched to a gene: 8. The germline V gene encodes CDR1 KGHDR and CDR2 SFDVKD. CDR3 length equals 18 residues. The CDR3, as DNA: TGTGCCACCAGTGACCGGACTAGCGGGAGCGGGGGCACCGGGGAGCTGTTTTTT. Translation: CATSDRTSGSGGTGELFF.

This clone was counted a few times. J is TRBJ2-2 and V is TRBV7-3; D unclear. CDR1 and CDR2 (germline): SGHTA, FQGTGA. Between the trimmed V and J ends, which lost 0 bases and 2 bases, there was a span of 10 bases. The CDR3 loop spans 16 amino acids. The CDR3 nucleotides read TGTGCCAGCAGCTTAACCCAAGCTGGTAACACCGGGGAGCTGTTTTTT. Translating it yields CASSLTQAGNTGELFF.

In the case of this clone: One end of the junction varies from germline; a read error may be responsible. The chain has TRBV5-5 and TRBJ2-3; TRBD2 matches 14 bases. The CDR3 consists of 12 residues. Germline values: CDR1 SGHKS, CDR2 YYEKEE (reference sequence). CDR3 DNA: TGTGCCAGCAGTCCGACTAGCGGGAGGGCCTACTTT. Protein sequence: CASSPTSGRAYF.

This clone is a singleton in its sample. The rearrangement joins TRBV5-6 to TRBJ2-1, with 8 bases that match TRBD2. Per germline, CDR1 SGHDT and CDR2 YYEEEE. This CDR3 is built from 16 residues. J gave up 0 bases and V 4 bases, and 6 bases lay outside the gene matches. In DNA, the CDR3 is TGTGCCAGCAGCCCCAACCGGGGGGGCTCCTACAATGAGCAGTTCTTC. It translates to CASSPNRGGSYNEQFF.

The chain is built from TRBV2 and TRBJ2-5, with D possibly TRBD1 on 6 matching bases. V shed 5 bases and J shed 5 bases, with 15 bases lying between them. CDR1 SNHLY and CDR2 FYNNEI come from the germline V gene. This CDR3 spans 14 amino acids. CDR3 DNA sequence: TGTGCCAGCAGTCTCACAGGGCGAGGGGAGACCCAGTACTTC. Its translation: CASSLTGRGETQYF.

The rearrangement joins TRBV5-4 to TRBJ1-1; 9 bases match TRBD1. The germline CDR1 and CDR2 sequences are SGHNT and YYREEE (reference sequence). This CDR3 spans 13 amino acids. V was pared by 0 bases and J by 6 bases, with 0 bases of the junction left unmatched. CDR3 in amino acids: CASSLGDRAEAFF. In DNA form, the CDR3 reads TGTGCCAGCAGCTTGGGGGACAGGGCTGAAGCTTTCTTT.

The chain is built from TRBV5-1 and TRBJ2-7; possibly TRBD2 for D (5 bases). Trimming cost V 0 bases and J 5 bases, with 6 bases left between them. The germline V gene encodes CDR1 SGHRS and CDR2 YFSETQ. The CDR3 is 12 residues long. CDR3 bases: TGCGCCAGCAGCTTGGCCGGGAACGAGCAGTACTTC. This translates into CASSLAGNEQYF.

This rearrangement joins TRBV4-2 to TRBJ2-2; no definite D call. The V end was cut by 4 bases, the J end by 1 base, with 7 bases between. The CDR3 covers 14 residues. CDR1 LGHNA and CDR2 YNFKEQ come from the germline V gene. The CDR3 is CASSPGLNTGELFF. For the CDR3, the DNA is TGTGCCAGCAGCCCAGGTCTGAACACCGGGGAGCTGTTTTTT.

The chain recombines TRBV19 with TRBJ2-7; TRBD2 aligns across 10 bases. Germline lookup yields CDR1 LNHDA and CDR2 SQIVND (reference sequence). The CDR3 is made up of 16 amino acids. The J segment lost 6 bases and the V segment lost 6 bases, leaving 14 bases of the junction unmatched. The CDR3, as DNA: TGTGCCAGTAGGACCACCTCTAGCGGGGGTCGATTCGAGCAGTACTTC. Its translation is CASRTTSSGGRFEQYF.

This clone showed up just a few times. The chain recombines TRBV4-2 with TRBJ2-2; TRBD2 aligns across 9 bases. The length of the CDR3 is 18 residues. The germline V gene has CDR1 LGHNA and CDR2 YNFKEQ. V lost 1 base, J lost 6 bases, and 12 bases stayed unmatched. The CDR3 bases are TGTGCCAGCAGCCAAGTCGGAGCATGGCGGGAGGGAGCCGGGGAGCTGTTTTTT. Its translation is CASSQVGAWREGAGELFF.

The chain has TRBV7-3 and TRBJ2-1; D possibly corresponds to TRBD2 (5 bases). The CDR3 runs 13 residues. The germline V and J ends were trimmed by 5 bases and 8 bases, with 13 bases remaining between them. CDR1 is SGHTA and CDR2 is FQGTGA in the germline V gene. The CDR3 nucleotides are TGTGCCAGCAGCGCCGAAAACGGGGATGAGCAGTTCTTC. The encoded protein is CASSAENGDEQFF.

The rearrangement uses TRBV6-6 and TRBJ1-2; the D is unclear. The CDR3 is made up of 14 amino acids. The germline gives CDR1 MNHNY, CDR2 SVGAGI (reference sequence). Trimming shortened V by 7 bases and J by 0 bases, and 12 bases separated the two germline ends. This CDR3 reads CASTELGANYGYTF. CDR3 nucleotides: TGTGCCAGCACTGAGCTCGGAGCTAACTATGGCTACACCTTC.

V is TRBV6-2 or TRBV6-3 and J is TRBJ2-5; 10 bases fit TRBD2. CDR3 length equals 16 residues. Germline loops: CDR1 MNHEY, CDR2 SVGEGT. After removal of 0 bases from V and 4 bases from J, the junction contained 5 bases not matched to a gene. The chain's CDR3 is CASSYSLSGGGETQYF. The DNA of the CDR3 is TGTGCCAGCAGTTACTCCCTGAGCGGGGGGGGAGAGACCCAGTACTTC.

The chain combines TRBV19 with TRBJ1-2; 11 bases line up with TRBD1. This CDR3 region has 18 residues. V lost 6 bases to trimming and J lost 4 bases; unmatched junction nucleotides: 16. Germline assignment: CDR1 LNHDA and CDR2 SQIVND (reference sequence). CDR3 sequence: CASSRDRTGGESSYGYTF. Here the CDR3 DNA reads TGTGCCAGTAGCAGAGACCGGACAGGGGGCGAGTCTAGCTATGGCTACACCTTC.

The rearrangement uses TRBV6-2 or TRBV6-3 and TRBJ1-2, with D unclear. CDR1 is MNHEY and CDR2 is SVGEGT in the germline V gene. V was clipped by 4 bases and J by 6 bases, with 27 bases between them. This CDR3 contains 18 residues. DNA for the CDR3: TGTGCCAGCAGTTTCGATCCCAGCCAGAGGAGCGATACGGATGGCTACACCTTC. It translates to CASSFDPSQRSDTDGYTF.

The chain is built from TRBV7-2 and TRBJ1-2, with a weak D call TRBD1 (6 bases). From germline, CDR1 is SGHTA and CDR2 FQGNSA. The V end lost 6 bases, the J end lost 0 bases, and 23 bases lay between the germline ends. The CDR3 totals 18 residues. This chain's CDR3 is CASRSLRLSGEANYGYTF. CDR3 DNA: TGTGCCAGCAGATCCCTCCGCTTATCAGGGGAAGCTAACTATGGCTACACCTTC.

This sequence joins TRBV10-3 and TRBJ1-6, with D tentatively TRBD1 (6 bases). V was shortened by 4 bases and J by 7 bases, with 17 bases between the two germline ends. The CDR3 totals 16 residues. The germline V gene encodes CDR1 ENHRY and CDR2 SYGVKD. In DNA form, the CDR3 reads TGTGCCATCAGTGCTGGAAACAGGGCCGAAAATTCACCCCTCCACTTT. As protein: CAISAGNRAENSPLHF.

The rearrangement links TRBV3-1 (or the pseudogene TRBV3-2) to TRBJ2-2, with D hard to call. The V gene lost 3 bases and the J gene lost 4 bases, with 6 bases spanning the gap. This CDR3 is built from 13 residues. Germline CDR1 is LGHDT and CDR2 is YNNKEL (reference sequence). The CDR3 sequence: CASSQRSTGELFF. Written as DNA, the CDR3 is TGTGCCAGCAGCCAGCGGTCCACCGGGGAGCTGTTTTTT.

The chain combines TRBV19 with TRBJ1-1; D gene ambiguous. Trimming removed 5 bases at V and 1 base at J, with 8 bases between. Per the germline V gene, CDR1 is LNHDA and CDR2 is SQIVND (reference sequence). There are 13 residues in the CDR3. The CDR3 loop is CASSRQENTEAFF. As DNA, the CDR3 is TGTGCCAGTAGTCGACAAGAGAACACTGAAGCTTTCTTT.

The V and J genes are TRBV19 and TRBJ1-1; unclear D gene. V dropped 6 bases and J dropped 11 bases, with 19 bases sitting between them. The CDR3 has 13 residues. Germline CDR1 LNHDA, CDR2 SQIVND (reference sequence). CDR3 sequence: CASSPRQPRFAFF. The CDR3 DNA sequence: TGTGCCAGTAGCCCCCGTCAGCCCAGGTTCGCTTTCTTT.

The table lists this clone with a count of one. V and J are TRBV4-2 and TRBJ1-2; D gene ambiguous. V was trimmed by 1 base and J by 6 bases, leaving 9 bases between them. Looked up from germline, CDR1 is LGHNA and CDR2 is YNFKEQ. The length of the CDR3 is 13 residues. This CDR3 is CASSQGRTDGYTF. The CDR3 DNA reads TGTGCCAGCAGCCAAGGGAGAACGGATGGCTACACCTTC.

The chain links TRBV7-2 to TRBJ1-1; D is possibly TRBD1 (5 bases). The CDR3 contains 15 residues. Trimming stripped 4 bases from V and 3 bases from J, with 15 bases between. The germline CDR1 and CDR2 sequences are SGHTA and FQGNSA. CDR3 residues: CASSSPRDSYTEAFF. The CDR3 coding sequence is TGTGCCAGCAGCTCCCCCCGGGACTCCTACACTGAAGCTTTCTTT.